A selection of T cell receptor beta chains follows, all from one sample in a study of OX40 agonist ivuxolimab in advanced cancers. Repertoires were generated with immunoSEQ multiplex PCR, while TCRdb's copy carries only in-frame clones and drops some. Of 77,000 or so clones detected, less than 95% appear once; the ten largest clones hold around 1.9%. This specimen was CD4+ or CD8+ T cells sorted from blood, taken in a trial of the OX40 agonist ivuxolimab. All receptors come from an adult with an advanced solid tumor such as melanoma, head and neck, liver or kidney cancer. The CDR3 runs from the conserved cysteine through the conserved F or W. A D gene is named only where the DNA matches it firmly. The size entry is marked missing in some rows and otherwise reads once, few, many or a size class.

j_call	v_call	clone_size	d_call	cdr3_nt	cdr3_aa
TRBJ1-2	TRBV23-1	NA	TRBD1	TGCGCCAGCAGTCAAAATCGAGGGACAGGGGGCTCTGGCTACACCTTC	CASSQNRGTGGSGYTF
TRBJ1-3	TRBV5-5	NA	TRBD1	TGTGCCAGCAGCCCCCGGGTCCCAGGCGGGACAGCCTCTGGAAACACCATATATTTT	CASSPRVPGGTASGNTIYF
TRBJ1-3	TRBV9	NA	NA	TGTGCCAGCAGCCCCAACAGGGCTCTCTCTGGAAACACCATATATTTT	CASSPNRALSGNTIYF
TRBJ1-3	TRBV5-1	NA	TRBD1	TGCGCCAGCAGCTTGGCAGGGGGCTACTCTGGAAACACCATATATTTT	CASSLAGGYSGNTIYF
TRBJ2-7	TRBV6-1	NA	TRBD1	TGTGCCAGCAGCTCTGGCAGGGGGAACTCCTACGAGCAGTACTTC	CASSSGRGNSYEQYF
TRBJ1-5	TRBV28	NA	NA	TGTGCCAGCAGAGGAGGGGGGAAGGAGCAGCCCCAGCATTTT	CASRGGGKEQPQHF
TRBJ2-2	TRBV18	NA	TRBD1	TGTGCCAGCTCAAGGGGACAGGCGGGAAACACCGGGGAGCTGTTTTTT	CASSRGQAGNTGELFF
TRBJ1-2	TRBV13	NA	TRBD1	TGTGCCAGCAGCTTAGGAACAGGGGGAGTAGGGTATGGCTACACCTTC	CASSLGTGGVGYGYTF
TRBJ2-1	TRBV6-6	NA	NA	TGTGCCAGCAGTCCATGGAGTAACTCCTACAATGAGCAGTTCTTC	CASSPWSNSYNEQFF
TRBJ2-5	TRBV7-2	NA	TRBD2	TGTGCCAGCAGCTTAGTGGCGGGGGGGGCCGAGACCCAGTACTTC	CASSLVAGGAETQYF
TRBJ2-1	TRBV15	once	TRBD1	TGTGCCACCAGCAGAGGACCCTCCGGGACAGGGATGCGTAATGAGCAGTTCTTC	CATSRGPSGTGMRNEQFF
TRBJ1-2	TRBV5-4	NA	NA	TGTGCCAGCAGCTTGGCTGGATATGGCTACACCTTC	CASSLAGYGYTF
TRBJ2-3	TRBV14	NA	TRBD1	TGTGCCAGCAGCGTACAGGGGGCGGTTGGGGCCACAGATACGCAGTATTTT	CASSVQGAVGATDTQYF
TRBJ1-2	TRBV4-2	NA	NA	TGTGCCAGCAGCCAAGACTTTTCTGCGACGGGCTACACCTTC	CASSQDFSATGYTF